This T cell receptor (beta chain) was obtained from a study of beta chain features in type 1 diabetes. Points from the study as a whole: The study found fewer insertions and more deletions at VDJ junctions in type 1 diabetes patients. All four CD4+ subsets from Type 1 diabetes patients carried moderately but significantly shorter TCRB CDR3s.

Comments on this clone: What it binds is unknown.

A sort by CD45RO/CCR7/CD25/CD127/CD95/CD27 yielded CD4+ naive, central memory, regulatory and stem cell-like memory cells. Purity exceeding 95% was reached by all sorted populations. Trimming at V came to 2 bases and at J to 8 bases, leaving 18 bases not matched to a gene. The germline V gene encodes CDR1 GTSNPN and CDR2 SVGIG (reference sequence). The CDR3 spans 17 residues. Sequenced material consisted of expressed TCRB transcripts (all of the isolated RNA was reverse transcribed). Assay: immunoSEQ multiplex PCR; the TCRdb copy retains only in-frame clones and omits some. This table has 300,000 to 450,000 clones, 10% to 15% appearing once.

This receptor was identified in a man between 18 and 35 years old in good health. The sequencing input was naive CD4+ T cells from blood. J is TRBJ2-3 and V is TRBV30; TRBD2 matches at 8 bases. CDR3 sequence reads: CAWSFSGSLAIFATQYF. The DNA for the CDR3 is TGTGCCTGGAGTTTCAGCGGGAGCCTCGCTATTTTTGCTACGCAGTATTTT. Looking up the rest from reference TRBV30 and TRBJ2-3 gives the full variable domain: SQTIHQWPATLVQPVGSPLSLECTVEGTSNPNLYWYRQAAGRGLQLLFYSVGIGQISSEVPQNLSASRPQDRQFILSSKKLLLSDSGFYLCAWSFSGSLAIFATQYFGPGTRLTVL.